Listed below are T cell receptor beta chains from one sample, sequenced in a study of shared clonotypes between healthy human individuals. Generated by immunoSEQ multiplex PCR, the TCRdb table keeps only in-frame clones and is missing some. Of hundreds of thousands of clones in the sample, roughly 73% were seen once. The sample consisted of memory CD4+ T cells sorted from blood. The origin of the receptors is a woman in her thirties in good health. The CDR3 runs from the conserved cysteine through the conserved F or W. The D gene is left open where the match is weak.

>.|TRBV11-1
CASSRLDLNEQFF
>TRBD2|TRBV28
CASSSLLAGGETQYF
>.|TRBV7-8
CASSSGELQAKNIQYF
>.|TRBV5-1
CASSPKLDEQFF
>.|TRBV6-5
CASSPRSYYEQYF
>.|TRBV19
CASSTLLWTTVGNTEAFF
>TRBD1|TRBV7-8
CASSVLQGKIGELFF
>.|TRBV7-3
CASSPGGGNQPQHF
>.|TRBV19
CASSAMDRLTGELFF
>TRBD1|TRBV5-5
CASSLDRGGNEQFF
>TRBD2|TRBV10-3
CAISSNSGRGANEQFF
>.|TRBV5-8
CASSLPKNSGLNEQFF
>.|TRBV9
CASSVRNTEAFF
>.|TRBV28
CASSPNTPDSSREQYF
>.|TRBV10-2
CASSESKGAYGYTF
>TRBD1|TRBV9
CASSVGDRVNEKLFF
>TRBD2|TRBV15
CATSRIAGGPSEQFF
>.|TRBV27
CASSPWDRTNSPLHF
>TRBD2|TRBV7-9
CASSSGTSGRKDEQFF
>.|TRBV18
CASSPPRQGADTQYF
>.|TRBV2
CASSEGAQGSTDTQYF
>TRBD1|TRBV6-1
CASRIQGGDTGELFF
>.|TRBV5-4
CASSLVATQQQFF
>TRBD1|TRBV5-4
CASSTGGMNTEAFF
>TRBD2|TRBV7-2
CASSSPGLAGEQFF
>.|TRBV6-5
CASTLRRGQPQHF
>TRBD1|TRBV2
CASSEGDSREAFF
>.|TRBV18
CASSRLADTYNEQFF
>.|TRBV28
CASSRQQINTEAFF
>TRBD1|TRBV19
CASSIVGTGGGDIQYF
>TRBD1|TRBV5-1
CASSRDRDRVLGYTF